The subject of this entry is one TCR beta chain. With V trimmed by 8 bases and J by 4 bases, 4 bases remained unmatched. CDR1 is MRHNA and CDR2 is SNTAGT in the germline V gene. The CDR3 has 13 residues. These data come from a study of T cell responses to AZD1222 COVID-19 vaccine. Libraries were prepared by immunoSEQ multiplex PCR; TCRdb keeps only in-frame clonotypes and omits some of them. The table lists 110,000 to 150,000 clones, over 90% of them singletons. This TCR derives from an adult in good health. Sequencing used peripheral blood, obtained on day 0 of AZD1222 vaccination. The V gene is TRBV6-4, the J gene TRBJ2-2, with 7 bases that match TRBD2. The CDR3 DNA follows: TGTGCCAGCCGCGGGACTATCACCGGGGAGCTGTTTTTT. It translates to CASRGTITGELFF.